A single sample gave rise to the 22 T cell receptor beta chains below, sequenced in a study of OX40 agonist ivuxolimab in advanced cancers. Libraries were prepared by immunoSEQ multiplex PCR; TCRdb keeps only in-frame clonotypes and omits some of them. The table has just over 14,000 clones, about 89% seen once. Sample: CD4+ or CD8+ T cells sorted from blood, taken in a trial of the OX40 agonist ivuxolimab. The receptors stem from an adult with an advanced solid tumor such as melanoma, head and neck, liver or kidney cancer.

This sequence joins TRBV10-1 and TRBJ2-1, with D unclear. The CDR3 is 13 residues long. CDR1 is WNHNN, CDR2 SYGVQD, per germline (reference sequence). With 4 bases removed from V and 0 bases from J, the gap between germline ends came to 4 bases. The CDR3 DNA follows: TGCGCCAGCAGTGGTAGCTCCTACAATGAGCAGTTCTTC. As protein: CASSGSSYNEQFF.

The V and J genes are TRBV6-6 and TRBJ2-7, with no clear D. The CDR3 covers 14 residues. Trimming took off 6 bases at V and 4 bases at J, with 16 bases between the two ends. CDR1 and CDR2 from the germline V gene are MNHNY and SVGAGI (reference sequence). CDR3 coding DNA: TGTGCCAGCAGGTCCGCCCCAGACGGATACGAGCAGTACTTC. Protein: CASRSAPDGYEQYF.

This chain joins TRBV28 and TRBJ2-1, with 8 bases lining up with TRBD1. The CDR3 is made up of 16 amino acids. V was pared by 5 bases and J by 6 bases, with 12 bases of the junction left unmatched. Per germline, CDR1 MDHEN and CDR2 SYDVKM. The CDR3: CASSPPTQGALNEQFF. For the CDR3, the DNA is TGTGCCAGCAGTCCACCCACCCAGGGGGCTCTCAATGAGCAGTTCTTC.

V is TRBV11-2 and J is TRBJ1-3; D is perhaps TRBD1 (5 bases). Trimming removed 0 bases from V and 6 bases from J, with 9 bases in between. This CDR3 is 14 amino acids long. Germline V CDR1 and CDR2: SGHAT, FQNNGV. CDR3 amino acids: CASSLDRDENTIYF. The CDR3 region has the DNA TGTGCCAGCAGCTTAGACAGGGACGAAAACACCATATATTTT.

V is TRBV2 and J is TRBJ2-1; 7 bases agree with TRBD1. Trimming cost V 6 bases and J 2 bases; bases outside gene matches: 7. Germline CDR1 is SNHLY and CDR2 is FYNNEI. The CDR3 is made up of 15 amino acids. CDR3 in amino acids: CASRGQDSPYNEQFF. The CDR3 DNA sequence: TGTGCCAGCAGAGGACAGGACAGCCCCTACAATGAGCAGTTCTTC.

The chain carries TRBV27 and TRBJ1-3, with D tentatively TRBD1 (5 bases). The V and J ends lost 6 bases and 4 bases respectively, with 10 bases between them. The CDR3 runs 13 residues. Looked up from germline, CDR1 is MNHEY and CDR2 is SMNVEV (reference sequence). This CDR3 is CASSPRGGNTIYF. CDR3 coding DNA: TGTGCCAGCAGCCCAAGGGGAGGAAACACCATATATTTT.

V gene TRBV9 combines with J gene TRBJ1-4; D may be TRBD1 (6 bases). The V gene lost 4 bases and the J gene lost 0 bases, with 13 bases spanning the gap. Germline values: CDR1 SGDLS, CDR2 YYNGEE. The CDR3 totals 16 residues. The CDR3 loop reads CASSPRDTATNEKLFF. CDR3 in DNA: TGTGCCAGCAGCCCAAGGGACACAGCAACTAATGAAAAACTGTTTTTT.

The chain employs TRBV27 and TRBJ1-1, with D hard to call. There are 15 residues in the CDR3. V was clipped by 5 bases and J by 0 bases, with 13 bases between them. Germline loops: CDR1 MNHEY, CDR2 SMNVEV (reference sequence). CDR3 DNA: TGTGCCAGCAGTGCACTCCCAACACTGAACACTGAAGCTTTCTTT. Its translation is CASSALPTLNTEAFF.

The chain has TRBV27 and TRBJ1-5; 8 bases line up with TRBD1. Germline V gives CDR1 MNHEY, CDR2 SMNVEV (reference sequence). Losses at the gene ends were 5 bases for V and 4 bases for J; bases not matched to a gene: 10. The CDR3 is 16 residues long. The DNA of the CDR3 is TGTGCCAGCAGTGATACCGCGGGACAGGTAAATCAGCCCCAGCATTTT. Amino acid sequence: CASSDTAGQVNQPQHF.

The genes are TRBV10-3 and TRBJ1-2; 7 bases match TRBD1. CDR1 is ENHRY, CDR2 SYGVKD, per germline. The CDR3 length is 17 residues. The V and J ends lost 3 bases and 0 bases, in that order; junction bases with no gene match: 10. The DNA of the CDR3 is TGTGCCATCAGTGACCCCGGGACAGCGGGAGCTAACTATGGCTACACCTTC. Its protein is CAISDPGTAGANYGYTF.

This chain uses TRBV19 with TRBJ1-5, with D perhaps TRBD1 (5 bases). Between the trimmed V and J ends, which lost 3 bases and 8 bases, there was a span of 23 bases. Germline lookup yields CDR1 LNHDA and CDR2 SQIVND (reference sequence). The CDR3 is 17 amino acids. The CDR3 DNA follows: TGTGCCAGTAGTATCCTTGGGGGAGGGTATAATGGAGAGCCCCAGCATTTT. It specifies CASSILGGGYNGEPQHF.

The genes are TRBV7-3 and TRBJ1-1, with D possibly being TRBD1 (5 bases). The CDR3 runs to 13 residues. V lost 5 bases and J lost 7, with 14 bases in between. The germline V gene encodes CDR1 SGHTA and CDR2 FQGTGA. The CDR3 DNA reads TGTGCCAGCAGCCGATCGGACGGGGGTGAAGCTTTCTTT. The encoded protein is CASSRSDGGEAFF.

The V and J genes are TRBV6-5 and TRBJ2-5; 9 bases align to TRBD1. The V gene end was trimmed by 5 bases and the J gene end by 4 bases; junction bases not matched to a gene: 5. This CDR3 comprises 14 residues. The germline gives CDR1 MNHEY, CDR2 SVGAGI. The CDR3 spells CASSEPTGGETQYF. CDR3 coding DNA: TGTGCCAGCAGTGAACCGACAGGGGGAGAGACCCAGTACTTC.

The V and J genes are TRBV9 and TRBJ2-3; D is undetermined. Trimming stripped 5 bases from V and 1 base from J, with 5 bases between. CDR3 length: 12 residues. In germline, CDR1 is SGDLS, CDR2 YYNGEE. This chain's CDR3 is CASSGGTDTQYF. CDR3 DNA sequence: TGTGCCAGCAGTGGGGGCACAGATACGCAGTATTTT.

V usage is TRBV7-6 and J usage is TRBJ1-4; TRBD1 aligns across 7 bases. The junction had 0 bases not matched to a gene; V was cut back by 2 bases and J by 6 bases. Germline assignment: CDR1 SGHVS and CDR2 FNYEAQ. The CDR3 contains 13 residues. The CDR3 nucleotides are TGTGCCAGCAGCTTACAGGGGGATGAAAAACTGTTTTTT. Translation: CASSLQGDEKLFF.

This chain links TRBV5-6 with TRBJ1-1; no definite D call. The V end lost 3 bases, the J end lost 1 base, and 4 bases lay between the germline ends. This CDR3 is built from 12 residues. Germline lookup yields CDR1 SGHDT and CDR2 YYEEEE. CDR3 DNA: TGTGCCAGCAGCTGGGGGAACACTGAAGCTTTCTTT. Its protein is CASSWGNTEAFF.

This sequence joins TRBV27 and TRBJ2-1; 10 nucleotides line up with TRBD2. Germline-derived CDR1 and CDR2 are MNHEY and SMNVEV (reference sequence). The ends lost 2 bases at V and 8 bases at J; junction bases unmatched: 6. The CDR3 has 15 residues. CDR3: CASSLVAGGEHEQFF. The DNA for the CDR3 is TGTGCCAGCAGTTTAGTAGCGGGAGGTGAACATGAGCAGTTCTTC.

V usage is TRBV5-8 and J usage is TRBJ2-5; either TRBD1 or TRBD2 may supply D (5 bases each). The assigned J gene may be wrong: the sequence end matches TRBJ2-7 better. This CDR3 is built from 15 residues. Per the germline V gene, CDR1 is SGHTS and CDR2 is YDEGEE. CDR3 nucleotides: TGTGCCAGCAGCGATTACCGGGACCCCTCCTACGAGCAGTACTTC. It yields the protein CASSDYRDPSYEQYF.

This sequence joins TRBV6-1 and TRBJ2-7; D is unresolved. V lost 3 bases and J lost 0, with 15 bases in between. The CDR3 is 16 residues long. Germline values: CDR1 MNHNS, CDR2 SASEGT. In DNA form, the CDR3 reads TGTGCCAGCAGTGACCCGGCCGAGACAAGCTCCTACGAGCAGTACTTC. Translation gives CASSDPAETSSYEQYF.

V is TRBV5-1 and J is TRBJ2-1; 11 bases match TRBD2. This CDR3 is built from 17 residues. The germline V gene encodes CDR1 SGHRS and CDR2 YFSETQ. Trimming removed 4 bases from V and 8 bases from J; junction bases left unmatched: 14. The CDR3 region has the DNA TGCGCCAGCAGCCGGACTAGCGGGTCAGCAATGATCTATGAGCAGTTCTTC. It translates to CASSRTSGSAMIYEQFF.

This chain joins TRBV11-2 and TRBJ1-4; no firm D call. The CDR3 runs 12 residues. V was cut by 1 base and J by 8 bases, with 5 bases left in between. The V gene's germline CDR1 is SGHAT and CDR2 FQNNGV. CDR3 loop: CASSLGGEKLFF. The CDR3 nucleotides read TGTGCCAGCAGCTTAGGGGGAGAAAAACTGTTTTTT.

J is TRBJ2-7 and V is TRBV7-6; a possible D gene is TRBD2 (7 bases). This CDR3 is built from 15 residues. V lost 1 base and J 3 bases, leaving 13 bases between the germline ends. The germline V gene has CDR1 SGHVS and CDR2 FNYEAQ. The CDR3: CASSLGRGLNYEQYF. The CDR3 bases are TGTGCCAGCAGCTTAGGGCGGGGGCTGAACTACGAGCAGTACTTC.